The 30 T cell receptor beta chains listed next were all sequenced from one sample in a study of beta chain features in type 1 diabetes. Of the isolated RNA, all was reverse transcribed, and so the sequenced material was expressed TCRB transcripts. Profiling relied on immunoSEQ multiplex PCR, and the TCRdb table lists in-frame clones only, not all of them. The table includes 360,000 or so clones, about 18% detected once. What was sequenced was naive CD4+ T cells from blood. These receptors came from a woman aged 18-29 years in good health.

The chain recombines TRBV10-3 with TRBJ2-1; 10 bases agree with TRBD2. Losses at the gene ends were 4 bases for V and 8 bases for J; bases not matched to a gene: 8. Germline V gene lookup returns CDR1 ENHRY and CDR2 SYGVKD. This CDR3 has 15 residues. CDR3 sequence (DNA): TGTGCCATCAGTGGAGACAGCGGGGGGGCGGATGAGCAGTTCTTC. This sequence encodes CAISGDSGGADEQFF.

This clone was observed a handful of times. Its ends do not fully match the called genes, so a read error is possible. The chain recombines TRBV7-2 with TRBJ1-1; perhaps TRBD1 as D (5 bases). In germline, CDR1 is SGHTA, CDR2 FQGNSA. This CDR3 has 13 amino acids. CDR3 DNA sequence: TGTGCCAGCAGCTTAGAGGGGAACGCTGAAGCTTTCTTT. Amino acid sequence: CASSLEGNAEAFF.

This chain connects TRBV30 to TRBJ2-7; D is unresolved. Germline-derived CDR1 and CDR2 are GTSNPN and SVGIG (reference sequence). V was shortened by 1 base and J by 6 bases, with 7 bases between the two germline ends. This CDR3 has 11 amino acids. CDR3: CAWSAEIEQYF. CDR3 coding DNA: TGTGCCTGGAGTGCCGAGATCGAGCAGTACTTC.

The V call is TRBV25-1, the J call TRBJ1-5; a possible D gene is TRBD1 (5 bases). Trimming left V 2 bases short and J 2 bases short, with 7 bases between. This CDR3 contains 14 residues. Germline V gene sequence: CDR1 MGHDK, CDR2 SYGVNS. The CDR3 DNA is TGTGCCAGCAGTGAAGGAGGGGGCAATCAGCCCCAGCATTTT. It codes for CASSEGGGNQPQHF. The full variable domain, completed using reference TRBV25-1 and TRBJ1-5, is EADIYQTPRYLVIGTGKKITLECSQTMGHDKMYWYQQDPGMELHLIHYSYGVNSTEKGDLSSESTVSRIRTEHFPLTLESARPSHTSQYLCASSEGGGNQPQHFGDGTRLSIL.

The chain recombines TRBV30 with TRBJ1-6; D is unresolved. The CDR3 spans 13 residues. V lost 3 bases to trimming and J lost 16 bases, with 19 bases between them. In germline, CDR1 is GTSNPN, CDR2 SVGIG (reference sequence). The CDR3 loop reads CAWRPPPTERLHF. The CDR3 DNA sequence: TGTGCCTGGAGACCACCCCCCACAGAAAGACTCCACTTT.

This clone was counted once. The chain joins TRBV6-5 to TRBJ1-1; D not certain. CDR3 length: 11 residues. Germline V gene data show CDR1 as MNHEY and CDR2 as SVGAGI. Trimming took 9 bases from V and 4 from J, leaving 9 bases between them. In DNA form, the CDR3 reads TGTGCCAGTGGGAGGAGCACTGAAGCTTTCTTT. Amino acid sequence: CASGRSTEAFF.

This rearrangement joins TRBV7-3 to TRBJ2-3, with 14 bases aligning to TRBD2. The V gene end was trimmed by 5 bases and the J gene end by 7 bases; junction bases not matched to a gene: 11. Per germline, CDR1 SGHTA and CDR2 FQGTGA. The CDR3 loop spans 17 amino acids. CDR3 sequence: CASSPGLAGVIRNTQYF. CDR3 DNA: TGTGCCAGCAGCCCGGGACTAGCGGGGGTAATTCGAAATACGCAGTATTTT.

The CDR3 nucleotides read TGTGCCAGCCTACCCGTTCCTCAGGGAACCTCCACCTACAATGAGCAGTTCTTC. Residues: CASLPVPQGTSTYNEQFF. The rearrangement links TRBV2 to TRBJ2-1, with D tentatively TRBD1 (5 bases). Per the germline V gene, CDR1 is SNHLY and CDR2 is FYNNEI. This CDR3 spans 18 amino acids. V gave up 8 bases and J gave up 2 bases, with 25 bases separating them.

The chain joins TRBV29-1 to TRBJ1-2; D possibly corresponds to TRBD1 (6 bases). Per germline, CDR1 SQVTM and CDR2 ANQGSEA. Trimming pared 6 bases from V and 6 bases from J, leaving 14 bases between. The CDR3 contains 12 residues. The CDR3: CSVNPRGHGYTF. DNA for the CDR3: TGCAGCGTGAACCCCAGGGGCCATGGCTACACCTTC.

This clone came up a few times. The chain combines TRBV5-1 with TRBJ1-1; 7 bases fit TRBD1. Per the germline V gene, CDR1 is SGHRS and CDR2 is YFSETQ. The ends lost 4 bases at V and 5 bases at J; junction bases unmatched: 11. The CDR3 extends over 15 amino acids. The CDR3 here is CASSPVTGVHTEAFF. CDR3 nucleotide sequence: TGCGCCAGCAGCCCCGTAACAGGGGTACATACTGAAGCTTTCTTT.

This clone appeared a few times. This chain joins TRBV4-3 and TRBJ1-2; 7 bases agree with TRBD1. CDR3 length: 15 residues. The ends lost 0 bases at V and 1 base at J; junction bases unmatched: 2. CDR1 and CDR2 from the germline V gene are LGHNA and YSLEER. The CDR3, as DNA: TGCGCCAGCAGCCAAGACGGGACAGTTAACTATGGCTACACCTTC. Its protein product is CASSQDGTVNYGYTF.

The chain combines TRBV7-3 with TRBJ2-5, with D tentatively TRBD2 (5 bases). The CDR3 length is 13 residues. V was clipped by 3 bases and J by 5 bases, with 10 bases between them. Germline V gene sequence: CDR1 SGHTA, CDR2 FQGTGA. CDR3 sequence: CASSLMGSETQYF. CDR3 sequence (DNA): TGTGCCAGCAGCTTGATGGGGAGCGAGACCCAGTACTTC.

The chain couples TRBV5-4 to TRBJ1-1; 11 bases are a match to TRBD1. The CDR3 is made up of 16 amino acids. The V and J ends lost 4 bases and 5 bases, in that order; junction bases with no gene match: 10. CDR1 and CDR2 (germline): SGHNT, YYREEE (reference sequence). The CDR3 protein is CASSIGQGARRTEAFF. CDR3 sequence (DNA): TGTGCCAGCAGCATAGGACAGGGGGCTCGTCGAACTGAAGCTTTCTTT. The full variable domain, in which reference TRBV5-4 and TRBJ1-1 provide the parts outside the CDR3, is ETGVTQSPTHLIKTRGQQVTLRCSSQSGHNTVSWYQQALGQGPQFIFQYYREEENGRGNFPPRFSGLQFPNYSSELNVNALELDDSALYLCASSIGQGARRTEAFFGQGTRLTVV.

The chain joins TRBV7-9 to TRBJ2-7; a possible D gene is TRBD2 (5 bases). This CDR3 has 15 amino acids. Germline loops: CDR1 SEHNR, CDR2 FQNEAQ (reference sequence). V dropped 1 base and J dropped 4 bases, with 14 bases sitting between them. The CDR3, as DNA: TGTGCCAGCAGCTTAGTTGAGGGCGGAGGTTACGAGCAGTACTTC. The encoded protein is CASSLVEGGGYEQYF.

This clone was picked up a small number of times. V usage is TRBV2 and J usage is TRBJ2-7; D may be TRBD1 (5 bases). V was trimmed by 6 bases and J by 3 bases, leaving 9 bases between them. The V gene's germline CDR1 is SNHLY and CDR2 FYNNEI. The CDR3 loop spans 12 amino acids. The CDR3 nucleotides read TGTGCCAGCAGGGCAGGGCACTACGAGCAGTACTTC. This encodes CASRAGHYEQYF.

This clone was observed a handful of times. This chain joins TRBV7-2 and TRBJ1-1; tentative D call: TRBD1 (5 bases). Looked up from germline, CDR1 is SGHTA and CDR2 is FQGNSA. Trimming took off 3 bases at V and 1 base at J, with 12 bases between the two ends. This CDR3 region has 15 residues. This chain's CDR3 is CASSFFPGGNTEAFF. Written as DNA, the CDR3 is TGTGCCAGCAGCTTTTTCCCCGGGGGGAACACTGAAGCTTTCTTT.

This clone was observed a handful of times. The V gene is TRBV5-1, the J gene TRBJ1-2, with 7 bases that match TRBD1. V shed 2 bases and J 7 bases; nucleotides not matched to a gene: 8. This CDR3 region has 14 residues. Looked up from germline, CDR1 is SGHRS and CDR2 is YFSETQ. This CDR3 reads CASSFSTGPGGYTF. The CDR3 DNA sequence: TGCGCCAGCAGCTTCTCGACAGGGCCGGGTGGCTACACCTTC. Full variable domain (remainder filled in from reference TRBV5-1 and TRBJ1-2): KAGVTQTPRYLIKTRGQQVTLSCSPISGHRSVSWYQQTPGQGLQFLFEYFSETQRNKGNFPGRFSGRQFSNSRSEMNVSTLELGDSALYLCASSFSTGPGGYTFGSGTRLTVV.

The chain links TRBV18 to TRBJ2-1, with a possible D match to TRBD1 (6 bases). Deletions cut 6 bases from V and 1 base from J, with 10 bases between. Germline V lookup: CDR1 KGHSH, CDR2 LQKENI. The CDR3 contains 14 residues. CDR3 nucleotide sequence: TGTGCCAGCTCGGGGGCCCGATCCTACAATGAGCAGTTCTTC. It codes for CASSGARSYNEQFF. The variable domain in full, completed from reference TRBV18 and TRBJ2-1, reads NAGVMQNPRHLVRRRGQEARLRCSPMKGHSHVYWYRQLPEEGLKFMVYLQKENIIDESGMPKERFSAEFPKEGPSILRIQQVVRGDSAAYFCASSGARSYNEQFFGPGTRLTVL.

The genes are TRBV9 and TRBJ1-6; D possibly corresponds to TRBD1 (5 bases). Deletions cut 4 bases from V and 14 bases from J, with 25 bases between. This CDR3 spans 16 amino acids. The V gene's germline CDR1 is SGDLS and CDR2 YYNGEE. The CDR3 loop is CASSSRDGALGGALHF. The CDR3 DNA is TGTGCCAGCAGCAGTCGGGACGGAGCGTTGGGGGGAGCCCTCCACTTT. Full variable domain (rest looked up from reference TRBV9 and TRBJ1-6): DSGVTQTPKHLITATGQRVTLRCSPRSGDLSVYWYQQSLDQGLQFLIQYYNGEERAKGNILERFSAQQFPDLHSELNLSSLELGDSALYFCASSSRDGALGGALHFGNGTRLTVT.

This clone was seen a handful of times. The chain has TRBV4-1 and TRBJ2-3; 8 bases line up with TRBD2. V was clipped by 2 bases and J by 1 base; unmatched bases: 5. CDR1 is MGHRA and CDR2 is YSYEKL in the germline V gene. This CDR3 comprises 16 residues. CDR3 nucleotides: TGCGCCAGCAGCCAATCCCCGGGGGGGCGCACAGATACGCAGTATTTT. Translated, it gives CASSQSPGGRTDTQYF.

This chain uses TRBV6-1 with TRBJ2-3; D perhaps matches TRBD1 (5 bases). V was clipped by 11 bases and J by 3 bases, with 12 bases between them. CDR3 length equals 12 residues. CDR1 is MNHNS, CDR2 SASEGT, per germline. This CDR3 reads CACDSGTDTQYF. In nucleotides, the CDR3 is TGTGCCTGTGACAGTGGGACAGATACGCAGTATTTT.

This clone was counted only a few times. The V call is TRBV30, the J call TRBJ2-7; 8 nucleotides line up with TRBD1. The trim removed 4 bases at V and 2 bases at J, leaving 13 bases unmatched. The CDR3 runs to 16 residues. The V gene's germline CDR1 is GTSNPN and CDR2 SVGIG (reference sequence). CDR3 sequence reads: CAWTPRAGGDPYEQYF. Written as DNA, the CDR3 is TGTGCCTGGACCCCCCGCGCAGGGGGCGATCCCTACGAGCAGTACTTC.

This clone was observed a few times. The V gene is TRBV18, the J gene TRBJ2-7, with a possible D match to TRBD1 (6 bases). The CDR3 is made up of 14 amino acids. Germline V lookup: CDR1 KGHSH, CDR2 LQKENI. V gave up 2 bases and J gave up 6 bases, with 14 bases separating them. This CDR3 reads CASSPGQGTSEQYF. As DNA, the CDR3 is TGTGCCAGCTCACCAGGGCAGGGGACAAGCGAGCAGTACTTC. Supplemented by reference TRBV18 and TRBJ2-7, the full variable domain reads NAGVMQNPRHLVRRRGQEARLRCSPMKGHSHVYWYRQLPEEGLKFMVYLQKENIIDESGMPKERFSAEFPKEGPSILRIQQVVRGDSAAYFCASSPGQGTSEQYFGPGTRLTVT.

The chain combines TRBV29-1 with TRBJ1-2; perhaps TRBD1 as D (6 bases). This CDR3 region has 13 residues. V was clipped by 6 bases and J by 2 bases, with 13 bases between them. CDR1 and CDR2 (germline): SQVTM, ANQGSEA. The CDR3 spells CSVWGGRNYGYTF. CDR3 nucleotide sequence: TGCAGCGTCTGGGGGGGCAGGAACTATGGCTACACCTTC.

The CDR3 region is CASSLETSGLDTQYF. For the CDR3, the DNA is TGTGCCAGCAGCTTAGAGACTAGCGGACTAGATACGCAGTATTTT. The chain recombines TRBV11-2 with TRBJ2-3; 9 nucleotides agree with TRBD2. Trimming took 0 bases from V and 5 from J; bases not matched to a gene: 3. Germline V CDR1 and CDR2: SGHAT, FQNNGV. The CDR3 is 15 amino acids.

V is TRBV5-1 and J is TRBJ1-6, with D tentatively TRBD1 (5 bases). Trimming removed 10 bases at V and 6 bases at J, with 17 bases between. This CDR3 is 14 amino acids long. Germline V CDR1 and CDR2: SGHRS, YFSETQ. CDR3 sequence reads: CASRRGEGNSPLHF. The CDR3 region has the DNA TGCGCCTCCCGTCGGGGGGAAGGTAATTCACCCCTCCACTTT.

V is TRBV7-6 and J is TRBJ2-7; 11 positions match TRBD2. The CDR3 consists of 16 residues. CDR1 and CDR2 from the germline V gene are SGHVS and FNYEAQ. J lost 0 bases, V lost 5 bases, and 6 bases had no gene match. CDR3 residues: CASSQALAGASYEQYF. CDR3 in DNA: TGTGCCAGCAGCCAGGCACTAGCGGGGGCCTCCTACGAGCAGTACTTC.

The chain uses TRBV4-3 and TRBJ2-5; TRBD1 aligns across 9 bases. Germline lookup yields CDR1 LGHNA and CDR2 YSLEER. J was trimmed by 5 bases and V by 1 base; bases with no gene match: 5. This CDR3 contains 15 residues. CDR3 DNA sequence: TGCGCCAGCAGCCAAGGGGACAGGGATTTCGAGACCCAGTACTTC. This sequence encodes CASSQGDRDFETQYF.

This chain joins TRBV9 and TRBJ1-2; TRBD1 aligns across 8 bases. CDR1 and CDR2 (germline): SGDLS, YYNGEE. V lost 0 bases to trimming and J lost 6 bases; unmatched junction nucleotides: 13. The CDR3 is 17 amino acids. This chain's CDR3 is CASSVGVGQAPWDGYTF. The CDR3 DNA sequence: TGTGCCAGCAGCGTAGGCGTGGGACAGGCCCCCTGGGATGGCTACACCTTC.

The V and J genes are TRBV4-1 and TRBJ2-7; D call uncertain. V was trimmed by 4 bases and J by 6 bases, leaving 10 bases between them. This CDR3 region has 12 residues. Germline V gives CDR1 MGHRA, CDR2 YSYEKL. CDR3 in amino acids: CASSLLRGEQYF. CDR3 DNA: TGCGCCAGCAGCCTATTACGCGGCGAGCAGTACTTC.